The rows below give T cell receptor beta chains drawn from one sample of a study of cytomegalovirus exposure and HLA in healthy donors. Produced via immunoSEQ multiplex PCR; TCRdb's table is partial and in-frame only. The table shows approximately 150,000 clones, with under 90% occurring only once. The sequenced material came from PBMCs. All receptors derive from a man younger than 35 in good health and CMV-seronegative. The CDR3 runs from the conserved cysteine through the conserved F or W. Each record gives: V gene, D gene, J gene, clone size, CDR3 DNA, CDR3 protein. The D gene is left open where the match is weak. Clone size appears in some rows only: once, few, many, or a class for an expanded clone.

>TRBV6-4|TRBD2|TRBJ2-3|.
TGTGCCAGCAGTGAAGATGTCGGCGGGAGTACGGATACGCAGTATTTT
CASSEDVGGSTDTQYF
>TRBV9|TRBD1|TRBJ1-5|.
TGTGCCAGCAGCGCGACAGGGGGTCTGTTTCAGCCCCAGCATTTT
CASSATGGLFQPQHF
>TRBV7-9|TRBD2|TRBJ2-7|few
TGTGCCAGCAGCTTCGGGACTAGCTCCTACGAGCAGTACTTC
CASSFGTSSYEQYF
>TRBV5-1|.|TRBJ2-1|.
TGCGCCAGCAGCTTGGTAACGGGGAGCAATGAGCAGTTCTTC
CASSLVTGSNEQFF
>TRBV12-5|TRBD1|TRBJ1-4|once
TGTGCTAGTGGTTTGGAGGGACAGGGTCGAGAAAAACTGTTTTTT
CASGLEGQGREKLFF
>TRBV29-1|.|TRBJ1-2|once
TGCAGCGCCGATCCGGGAAATGGCTACACCTTC
CSADPGNGYTF
>TRBV27|.|TRBJ2-6|.
TGTGCCAGCAGTTTATCGGCATCTGGGGCCAACGTCCTGACTTTC
CASSLSASGANVLTF
>TRBV27|TRBD2|TRBJ2-1|.
TGTGCCAGCAGCGAGCGCGGCGGGAGGGCCAGTAATGAGCAGTTCTTC
CASSERGGRASNEQFF
>TRBV7-3|.|TRBJ2-3|.
TGTGCCAGCAGCCAGACTAGAGACACAGATACGCAGTATTTT
CASSQTRDTDTQYF
>TRBV4-3|TRBD1|TRBJ1-3|.
TGCGCCAGCAGCCAAGATAATACAGGGGGCGCTGGAAACACCATATATTTT
CASSQDNTGGAGNTIYF
>TRBV19|TRBD2|TRBJ2-7|.
TGTGCCAGTAGTAACCCACTAGCGGGATCCTTGGAGCAGTACTTC
CASSNPLAGSLEQYF
>TRBV30|.|TRBJ2-3|.
TGTGCCTGGAGTGTTTCGGATACGCAGTATTTT
CAWSVSDTQYF
>TRBV7-2|.|TRBJ2-2|.
TGTGCCAGCATCCTTTATCCGTCCGGGGAGCTGTTTTTT
CASILYPSGELFF
>TRBV4-1|.|TRBJ2-5|.
TGCGCCAGCAGCCAGGAAGGACAGCGTTTTGCTAAAGAGACCCAGTACTTC
CASSQEGQRFAKETQYF
>TRBV2|TRBD1|TRBJ1-4|few
TGTGCCAGCAGGCAGGACAGGGGAGGGGAAAAACTGTTTTTT
CASRQDRGGEKLFF
>TRBV28|TRBD1|TRBJ1-5|once
TGTGCCAGCAGTTTTCCGACAGGGTCGTTCCTTACGAATCAGCCCCAGCATTTT
CASSFPTGSFLTNQPQHF
>TRBV7-9|.|TRBJ2-1|.
TGTGCCAGCAGCGTAGAAGAGGCCTACAATGAGCAGTTCTTC
CASSVEEAYNEQFF
>TRBV27|TRBD2|TRBJ2-1|.
TGTGCCAGCAGTTTTAGCGGGAGCGAGGGGGGGGAGCAGTTCTTC
CASSFSGSEGGEQFF
>TRBV5-1|.|TRBJ1-1|.
TGCGCCAGCAGCATCCCCCGGGACACGGGGACTGAAGCTTTCTTT
CASSIPRDTGTEAFF
>TRBV10-3|TRBD1|TRBJ2-7|.
TGTGCCATCACCTCGGACAGGGGAACACCTGAGCAGTACTTC
CAITSDRGTPEQYF
>TRBV5-1|.|TRBJ2-7|.
TGCGCCAGCAGGTCCGGGGGTCTCCACGAGCAGTACTTC
CASRSGGLHEQYF
>TRBV5-1|.|TRBJ2-7|.
TGCGCCAGCAGCTTGGAGGGGGGGCCTCTCGAGCAGTACTTC
CASSLEGGPLEQYF
>TRBV6-5|TRBD2|TRBJ2-3|.
TGTGCCAGCAGATCCGGGACTAGGGGCACGCAGTATTTT
CASRSGTRGTQYF
>TRBV29-1|.|TRBJ2-3|.
TGCAGCGCAGGTAGACAGGTCCAGGCAGATACGCAGTATTTT
CSAGRQVQADTQYF
>TRBV5-4|.|TRBJ1-2|.
TGTGCCAGCAGCTTGGGGATGTCAAGCAGGACTCTTCCTGGGGGCTACACCTTC
CASSLGMSSRTLPGGYTF
>TRBV19|TRBD1|TRBJ2-3|.
TGTGCCAGTAGTTTTCGACAGGGTGGCGATACGCAGTATTTT
CASSFRQGGDTQYF
>TRBV21-1|.|TRBJ1-1|.
TGTGCCAGCAGCAAAGAACTCAGGGAACGATATGAAGCTTTCTTT
CASSKELRERYEAFF
>TRBV7-2|.|TRBJ2-3|once
TGTGCCAGCAGCTTAGACGGTAGCGATACGCAGTATTTT
CASSLDGSDTQYF
>TRBV6-6|.|TRBJ2-6|.
TGTGCCAGCAGGTATACAAGCTCTGGGGCCAACGTCCTGACTTTC
CASRYTSSGANVLTF
>TRBV4-1|.|TRBJ2-3|.
TGCGCCAGCAGCCCAACCCTGGAGTTCACAGATACGCAGTATTTT
CASSPTLEFTDTQYF
>TRBV15|.|TRBJ1-5|.
TGTGCCACCAGCAGAGACAGGGACAATCAGCCCCAGCATTTT
CATSRDRDNQPQHF
>TRBV9|.|TRBJ2-2|.
TGTGCCAGCAGAACAGGCGTTGCGAACACCGGGGAGCTGTTTTTT
CASRTGVANTGELFF
>TRBV7-3|.|TRBJ2-5|.
TGTGCCAGCAGCTTAAGCCCAGGCCGAGAGACCCAGTACTTC
CASSLSPGRETQYF
>TRBV5-4|TRBD1|TRBJ1-4|.
TGTGCCAGCAGCTCCCACGGGGGACAGGGCCCAACTAATGAAAAACTGTTTTTT
CASSSHGGQGPTNEKLFF
>TRBV7-9|.|TRBJ2-5|.
TGTGCCAGCAGCTTAGCCCAAACTGTAGGAGGGTTAGCGACCCAGTACTTC
CASSLAQTVGGLATQYF
>TRBV7-3|.|TRBJ2-1|.
TGTGCCAGCAGCTTAACGCGGGCCTCCCCGGGGGAGCAGTTCTTC
CASSLTRASPGEQFF
>TRBV23-1|TRBD1|TRBJ1-4|.
TGCGCCAGCAGTCAATACAGGGGGCCGGGGGACGAAAAACTGTTTTTT
CASSQYRGPGDEKLFF
>TRBV11-2|TRBD1|TRBJ1-5|once
TGTGCCAGCAGCTCCGGGACAGGGGCGAAAAATCAGCCCCAGCATTTT
CASSSGTGAKNQPQHF
>TRBV19|TRBD2|TRBJ2-5|.
TGTGCCAGTGGGGGAAGCGGGGGTAGTGAGACCCAGTACTTC
CASGGSGGSETQYF
>TRBV7-9|.|TRBJ2-1|.
TGTGCCAGCAGCTTAAGAGGGCCAATGAATGAGCAGTTCTTC
CASSLRGPMNEQFF
>TRBV11-3|TRBD1|TRBJ2-7|.
TGTGCCAGCAGCTTGCACAGGGGGCGGTGGGAGCAGTACTTC
CASSLHRGRWEQYF
>TRBV11-2|.|TRBJ1-1|.
TGTGCCAGCAGCCTACACAAAACGGGTGGGACTGAAGCTTTCTTT
CASSLHKTGGTEAFF
>TRBV27|.|TRBJ1-2|.
TGTGCCAGCACCAGTGACAGGTACTATGGCTACACCTTC
CASTSDRYYGYTF
>TRBV18|.|TRBJ1-1|.
TGTGCCAGCTCACCAGGCTGGAGGCAGCAGAACACTGAAGCTTTCTTT
CASSPGWRQQNTEAFF
>TRBV5-1|.|TRBJ1-6|.
TGCGCCAGCAGCCCGACCGACACCCCCAATTCACCCCTCCACTTT
CASSPTDTPNSPLHF
>TRBV19|.|TRBJ2-2|.
TGTGCCAGTAAGGCGGTCGCAGTCTCCGGGGAGCTGTTTTTT
CASKAVAVSGELFF
>TRBV27|.|TRBJ1-5|once
TGTGCCAGCAGTTTATCGCCAGGGGGCAATCAGCCCCAGCATTTT
CASSLSPGGNQPQHF
>TRBV19|TRBD1|TRBJ2-4|.
TGTGCCAGTAGTATAGATCTAGGGACAGGGGGAGCCAAAAACATTCAGTACTTC
CASSIDLGTGGAKNIQYF
>TRBV4-1|.|TRBJ2-7|.
TGCGCCAGCAGCCAGCCCGATAGGGGAGAGCAGTACTTC
CASSQPDRGEQYF
>TRBV18|.|TRBJ2-5|.
TGTGCCAGCTCACCGATGGGAGGAGAGACCCAGTACTTC
CASSPMGGETQYF
>TRBV19|TRBD2|TRBJ2-7|.
TGTGCCAGCCGGGCTAGCGGGGAGAAGCAGTACTTC
CASRASGEKQYF
>TRBV9|TRBD1|TRBJ1-2|.
TGTGCCAGCAGCGAGACAGGGTTAGGGGATGGCTACACCTTC
CASSETGLGDGYTF
>TRBV9|TRBD1|TRBJ1-3|.
TGTGCCAGCAGCGTGGACAGGGAATCGTCGTCTTTGAACACCATATATTTT
CASSVDRESSSLNTIYF